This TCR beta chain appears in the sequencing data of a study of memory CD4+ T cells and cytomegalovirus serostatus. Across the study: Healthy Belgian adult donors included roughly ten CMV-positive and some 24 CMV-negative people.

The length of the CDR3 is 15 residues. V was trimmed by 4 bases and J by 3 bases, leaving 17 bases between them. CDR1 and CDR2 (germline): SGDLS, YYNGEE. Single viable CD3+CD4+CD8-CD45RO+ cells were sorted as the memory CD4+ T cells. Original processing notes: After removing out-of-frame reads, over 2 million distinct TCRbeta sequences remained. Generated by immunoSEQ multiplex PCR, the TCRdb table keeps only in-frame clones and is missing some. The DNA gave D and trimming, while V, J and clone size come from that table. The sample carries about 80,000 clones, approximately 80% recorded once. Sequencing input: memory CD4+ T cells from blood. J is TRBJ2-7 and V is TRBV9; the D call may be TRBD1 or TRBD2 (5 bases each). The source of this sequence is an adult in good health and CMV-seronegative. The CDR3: CASSLDGATYYEQYF. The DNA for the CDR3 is TGTGCCAGCAGCTTGGACGGGGCCACCTACTACGAGCAGTACTTC.